This T cell receptor beta chain derives from a study of prognosis after radiotherapy for stage I lung cancer. The study amplified the TCR beta CDR3 region from genomic DNA. This amplification was carried out by two rounds of multiplex PCR. The use of primers specific to each TRBV and TRBJ gene characterized first-round PCR. TCRdb recomputed calls from the multiplex PCR reads with MiXCR, one row per CDR3 protein. The sample yields roughly 18,000 distinct CDR3 sequences, roughly 40% seen once. This clonotype was counted ten times or more. No antigen is known for it. J gave up 3 bases and V 4 bases, and 1 base lay outside the gene matches. Germline V CDR1 and CDR2: LGHDT, YNNKEL (reference sequence). This CDR3 has 13 amino acids. Every patient was node-negative on CT and PET/CT and lacked prior chemotherapy, radiotherapy or other malignancies. Whole-study findings and limits: The median unique TCR clone count dropped from approximately 9,600 to 7,200 after stereotactic body radiation therapy.

The J gene is TRBJ2-3, the V gene TRBV3-1; 7 positions match TRBD2. The starting material was PBMCs, obtained before or after stereotactic body radiation therapy (not recorded which). This receptor was identified in a donor of 50 years or more with non-small cell lung cancer. The DNA of the CDR3 is TGTGCCAGCAGCCGCGGGAGAACAGATACGCAGTATTTT. Translation: CASSRGRTDTQYF.